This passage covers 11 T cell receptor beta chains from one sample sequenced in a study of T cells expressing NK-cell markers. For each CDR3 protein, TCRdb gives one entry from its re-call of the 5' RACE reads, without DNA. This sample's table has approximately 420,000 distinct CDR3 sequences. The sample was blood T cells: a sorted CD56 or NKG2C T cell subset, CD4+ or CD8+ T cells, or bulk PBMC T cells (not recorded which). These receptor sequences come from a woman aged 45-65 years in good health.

This CDR3 is CASTGQGVHGYTF. The chain joins TRBV9 to TRBJ1-2; there is no DNA to check the TCRdb D call of TRBD1. CDR1 is SGDLS, CDR2 YYNGEE, per germline. The CDR3 has 13 residues.

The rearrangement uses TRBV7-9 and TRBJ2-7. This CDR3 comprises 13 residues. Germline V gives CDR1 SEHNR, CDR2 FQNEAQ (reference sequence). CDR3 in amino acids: CASSPLQGGEQYF. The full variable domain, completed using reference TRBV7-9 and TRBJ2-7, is DTGVSQNPRHKITKRGQNVTFRCDPISEHNRLYWYRQTLGQGPEFLTYFQNEAQLEKSRLLSDRFSAERPKGSFSTLEIQRTEQGDSAMYLCASSPLQGGEQYFGPGTRLTVT.

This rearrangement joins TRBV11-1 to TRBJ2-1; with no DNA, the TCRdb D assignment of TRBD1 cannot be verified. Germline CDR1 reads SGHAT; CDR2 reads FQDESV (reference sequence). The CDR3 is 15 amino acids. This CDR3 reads CASSFLGQGGNEQFF.

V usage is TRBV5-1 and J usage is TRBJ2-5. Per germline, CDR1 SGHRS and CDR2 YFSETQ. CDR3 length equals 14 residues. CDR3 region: CASSRVTLAETQYF.

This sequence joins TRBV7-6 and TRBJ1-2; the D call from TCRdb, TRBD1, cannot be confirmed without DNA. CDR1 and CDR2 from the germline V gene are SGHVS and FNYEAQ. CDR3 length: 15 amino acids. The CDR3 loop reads CASSPSPQGFYGYTF.

The CDR3 sequence is CASSSPLNEQFF. V usage is TRBV5-1 and J usage is TRBJ2-1. CDR1 SGHRS and CDR2 YFSETQ come from the germline V gene. CDR3 length: 12 residues.

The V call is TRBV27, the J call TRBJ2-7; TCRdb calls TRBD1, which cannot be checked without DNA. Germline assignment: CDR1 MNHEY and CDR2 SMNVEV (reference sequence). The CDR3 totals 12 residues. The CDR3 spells CASSLGGRDRYF.

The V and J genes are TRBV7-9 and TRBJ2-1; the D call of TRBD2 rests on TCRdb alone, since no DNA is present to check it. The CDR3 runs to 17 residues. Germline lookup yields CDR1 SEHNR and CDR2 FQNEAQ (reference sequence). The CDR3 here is CASSQYLLAGGPPLQFF.

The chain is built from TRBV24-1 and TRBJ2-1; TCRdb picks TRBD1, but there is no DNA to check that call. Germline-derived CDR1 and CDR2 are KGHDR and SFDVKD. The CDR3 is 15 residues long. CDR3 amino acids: CATSDRRDRVDEQFF.

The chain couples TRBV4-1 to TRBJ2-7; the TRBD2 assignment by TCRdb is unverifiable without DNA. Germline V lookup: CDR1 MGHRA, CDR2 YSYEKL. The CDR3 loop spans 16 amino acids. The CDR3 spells CASSPRTSGSSYEQYF.

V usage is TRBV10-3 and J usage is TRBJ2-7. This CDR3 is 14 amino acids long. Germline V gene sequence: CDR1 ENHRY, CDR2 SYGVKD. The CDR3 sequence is CAISESDLGSEQYF.